This T cell receptor (beta chain) came from a study of shared clonotypes between healthy human individuals. This CDR3 is 13 amino acids long. From germline, CDR1 is GTSNPN and CDR2 SVGIG (reference sequence). The V end was cut by 1 base, the J end by 7 bases, with 12 bases between. Repertoires were generated with immunoSEQ multiplex PCR, while TCRdb's copy carries only in-frame clones and drops some. The table shows about 1 million clones, with under 80% occurring only once. J is TRBJ2-3 and V is TRBV30, with D perhaps being TRBD1 or TRBD2 (7 bases each). This clonotype was obtained from a man aged 18 to 35 in good health. Sequencing was performed on memory CD4+ T cells sorted from blood. Noted subset: CD45RA-negative fraction. The DNA for the CDR3 is TGTGCCTGGAGTGGACAGGGAGGGAATACGCAGTATTTT. Protein product: CAWSGQGGNTQYF.